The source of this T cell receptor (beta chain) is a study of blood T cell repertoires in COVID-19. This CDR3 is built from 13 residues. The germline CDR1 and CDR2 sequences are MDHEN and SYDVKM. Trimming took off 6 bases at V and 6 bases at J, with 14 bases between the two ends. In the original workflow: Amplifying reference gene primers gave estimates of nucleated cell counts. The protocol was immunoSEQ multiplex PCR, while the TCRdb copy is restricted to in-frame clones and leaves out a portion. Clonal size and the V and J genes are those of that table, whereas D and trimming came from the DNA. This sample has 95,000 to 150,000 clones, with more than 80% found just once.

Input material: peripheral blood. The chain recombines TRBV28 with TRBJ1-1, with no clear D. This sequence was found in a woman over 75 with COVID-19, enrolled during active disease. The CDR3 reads CASRETAGAEAFF. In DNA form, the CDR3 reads TGTGCCAGCAGGGAAACAGCGGGCGCTGAAGCTTTCTTT.